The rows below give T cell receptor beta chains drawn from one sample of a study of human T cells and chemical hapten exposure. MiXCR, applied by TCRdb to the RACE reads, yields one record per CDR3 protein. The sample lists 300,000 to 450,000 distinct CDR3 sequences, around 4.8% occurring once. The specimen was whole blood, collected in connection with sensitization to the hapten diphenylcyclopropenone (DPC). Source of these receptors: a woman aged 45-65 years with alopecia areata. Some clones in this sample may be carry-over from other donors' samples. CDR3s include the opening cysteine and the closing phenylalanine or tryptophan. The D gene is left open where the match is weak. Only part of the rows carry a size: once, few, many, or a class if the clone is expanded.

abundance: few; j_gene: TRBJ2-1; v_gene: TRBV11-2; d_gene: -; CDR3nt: TGTGCCAGCAGCTGGATACAGGAGAATGAGCAGTTCTTC; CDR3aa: CASSWIQENEQFF
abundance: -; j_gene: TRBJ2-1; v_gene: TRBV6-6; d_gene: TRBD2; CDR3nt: TGTGCCAGCAGTTACACTAGCGGGAAGTTCTACAATGAGCAGTTCTTC; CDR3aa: CASSYTSGKFYNEQFF
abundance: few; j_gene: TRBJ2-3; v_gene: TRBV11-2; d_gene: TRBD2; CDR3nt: TGTGCCAGCAGCATCGGACTAGATGTCACAGATACGCAGTATTTT; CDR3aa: CASSIGLDVTDTQYF
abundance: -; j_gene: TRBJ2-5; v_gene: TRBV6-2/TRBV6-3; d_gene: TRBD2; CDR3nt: TGTGCCAGCAGCGACTCGCTAGCGGGAAACCAAGAGACCCAGTACTTC; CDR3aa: CASSDSLAGNQETQYF
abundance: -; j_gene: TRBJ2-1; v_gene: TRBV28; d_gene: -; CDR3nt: TGTGCCAGCAGACAACAGGGGAGGAATGAGCAGTTCTTC; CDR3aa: CASRQQGRNEQFF
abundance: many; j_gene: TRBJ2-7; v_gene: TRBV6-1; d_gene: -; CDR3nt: TGTGCCAGCGCCGGGGTTTCCTACGAGCAGTACTTC; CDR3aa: CASAGVSYEQYF
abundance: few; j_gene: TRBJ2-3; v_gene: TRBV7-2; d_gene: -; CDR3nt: TGTGCCAGCAGCTTAGCGTCCTGGGGCGGCACAGATACGCAGTATTTT; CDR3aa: CASSLASWGGTDTQYF
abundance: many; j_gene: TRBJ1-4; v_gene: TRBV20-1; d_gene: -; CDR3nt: TGCAGTGCTAGAGGGAGCAGGGAAAGTGAAAAACTGTTTTTT; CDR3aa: CSARGSRESEKLFF
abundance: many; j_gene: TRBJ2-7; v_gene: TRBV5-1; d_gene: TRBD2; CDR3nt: TGCGCCAGCAGCTTGGAGCGGGGCAGCCCCGAGCAGTACTTC; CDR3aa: CASSLERGSPEQYF
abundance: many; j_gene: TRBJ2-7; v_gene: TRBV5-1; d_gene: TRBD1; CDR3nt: TGCGCCAGCAGCTACGCCGGGACAGAGTACGAGCAGTACTTC; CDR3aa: CASSYAGTEYEQYF
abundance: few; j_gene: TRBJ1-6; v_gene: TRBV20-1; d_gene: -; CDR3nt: TGCAGTGCTAGTCCAGGTTCGCTAGCTTATAATTCACCCCTCCACTTT; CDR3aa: CSASPGSLAYNSPLHF
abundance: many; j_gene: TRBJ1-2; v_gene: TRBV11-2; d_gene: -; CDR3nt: TGTGCCAGCAGCTCAAACTATGGCTACACCTTC; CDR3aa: CASSSNYGYTF
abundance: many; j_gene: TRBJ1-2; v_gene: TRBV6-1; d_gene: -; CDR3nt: TGTGCCAGCAGTGGGGACGGCAGCTATGGCTACACCTTC; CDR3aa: CASSGDGSYGYTF
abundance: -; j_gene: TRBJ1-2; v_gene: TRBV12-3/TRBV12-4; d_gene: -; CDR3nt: TGTGCCAGCACCCCTAACGCTAACTATGGCTACACCTTC; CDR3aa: CASTPNANYGYTF
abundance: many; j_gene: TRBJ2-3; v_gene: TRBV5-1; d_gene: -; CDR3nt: TGCGCCAGCAGACCAGACTTCTCGTCAGATACGCAGTATTTT; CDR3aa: CASRPDFSSDTQYF
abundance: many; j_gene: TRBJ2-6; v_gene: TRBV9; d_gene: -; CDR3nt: TGTGCCAGCAGCGTAGCGCCCCTCTCTGGGGCCAACGTCCTGACTTTC; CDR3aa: CASSVAPLSGANVLTF
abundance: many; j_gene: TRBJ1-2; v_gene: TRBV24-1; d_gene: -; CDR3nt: TGTGCCACCAGTGCTGCCACTAACTATGGCTACACCTTC; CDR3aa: CATSAATNYGYTF
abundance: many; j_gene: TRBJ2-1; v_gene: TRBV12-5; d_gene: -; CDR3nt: TGTGCTAGTGGTCCCTTGTGGAATGAGCAGTTCTTC; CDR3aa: CASGPLWNEQFF
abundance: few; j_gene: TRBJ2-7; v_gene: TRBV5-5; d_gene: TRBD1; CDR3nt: TGTGCCAGCAGCGCCTACGGGACAGCTCAGGACGAGCAGTACTTC; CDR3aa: CASSAYGTAQDEQYF
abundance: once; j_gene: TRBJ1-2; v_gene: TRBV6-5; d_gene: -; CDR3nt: TGTGCCAGCAGTTACTCCCCAGGGAGCCCAGGAGGCTACACCTTC; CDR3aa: CASSYSPGSPGGYTF
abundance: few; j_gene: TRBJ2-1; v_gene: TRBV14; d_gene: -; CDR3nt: TGTGCCAGCAACCTAAGCCCGTCCCACTCCTACAATGAGCAGTTCTTC; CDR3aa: CASNLSPSHSYNEQFF
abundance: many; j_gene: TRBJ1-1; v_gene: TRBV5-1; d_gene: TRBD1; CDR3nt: TGCGCCAGCAGCCTCACCGGGACAGGGGTGAACACTGAAGCTTTCTTT; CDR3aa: CASSLTGTGVNTEAFF
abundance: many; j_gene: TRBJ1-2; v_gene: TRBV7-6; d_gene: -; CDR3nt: TGTGCCAGCAGCCCCCGGATCGGGGAGGGCTACACCTTC; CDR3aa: CASSPRIGEGYTF
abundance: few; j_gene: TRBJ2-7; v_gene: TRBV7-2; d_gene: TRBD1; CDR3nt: TGTGCCAGCAGCGGATCCAGGGGGCCCTACGAGCAGTACTTC; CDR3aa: CASSGSRGPYEQYF
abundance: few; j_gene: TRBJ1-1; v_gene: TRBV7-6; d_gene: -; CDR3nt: TGTGCCAGCAGCGCTCCAGGAAATGGTGAAGCTTTCTTT; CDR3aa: CASSAPGNGEAFF
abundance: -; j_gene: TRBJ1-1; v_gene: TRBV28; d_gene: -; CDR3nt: TGTGCCAGCAGGAGGGTGGGTACTGAAGCTTTCTTT; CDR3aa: CASRRVGTEAFF
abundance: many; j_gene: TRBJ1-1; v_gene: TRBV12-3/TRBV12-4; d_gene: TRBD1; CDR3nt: TGTGCCAGCAGTCCGGGACAGCGCATGAACACTGAAGCTTTCTTT; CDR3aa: CASSPGQRMNTEAFF
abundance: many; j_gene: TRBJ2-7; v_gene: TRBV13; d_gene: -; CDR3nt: TGTGCCAGCAGCTTGGGCCGGAACCCCTACGAGCAGTACTTC; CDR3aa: CASSLGRNPYEQYF
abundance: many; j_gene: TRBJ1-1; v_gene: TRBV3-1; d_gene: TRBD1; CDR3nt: TGTGCCAGCAGCCAAACAGGGGCGACCACTGAAGCTTTCTTT; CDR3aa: CASSQTGATTEAFF
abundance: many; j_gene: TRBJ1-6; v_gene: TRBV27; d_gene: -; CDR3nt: TGTGCCAGCAGTTTGGGGACGCAATATTCACCCCTCCACTTT; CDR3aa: CASSLGTQYSPLHF
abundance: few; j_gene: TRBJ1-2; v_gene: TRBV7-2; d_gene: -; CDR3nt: TGTGCCAGCAGCCAAGAACAGGGCCCCTATGGCTACACCTTC; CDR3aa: CASSQEQGPYGYTF
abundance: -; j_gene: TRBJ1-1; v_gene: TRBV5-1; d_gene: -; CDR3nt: TGCGCCAGCAGCTTGGAACCTGGGGCCACTGAAGCTTTCTTT; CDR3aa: CASSLEPGATEAFF
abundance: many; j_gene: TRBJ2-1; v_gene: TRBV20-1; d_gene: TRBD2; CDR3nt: TGCAGTGCTACGGCTAGCGGGGGGCATGAGCAGTTCTTC; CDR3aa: CSATASGGHEQFF